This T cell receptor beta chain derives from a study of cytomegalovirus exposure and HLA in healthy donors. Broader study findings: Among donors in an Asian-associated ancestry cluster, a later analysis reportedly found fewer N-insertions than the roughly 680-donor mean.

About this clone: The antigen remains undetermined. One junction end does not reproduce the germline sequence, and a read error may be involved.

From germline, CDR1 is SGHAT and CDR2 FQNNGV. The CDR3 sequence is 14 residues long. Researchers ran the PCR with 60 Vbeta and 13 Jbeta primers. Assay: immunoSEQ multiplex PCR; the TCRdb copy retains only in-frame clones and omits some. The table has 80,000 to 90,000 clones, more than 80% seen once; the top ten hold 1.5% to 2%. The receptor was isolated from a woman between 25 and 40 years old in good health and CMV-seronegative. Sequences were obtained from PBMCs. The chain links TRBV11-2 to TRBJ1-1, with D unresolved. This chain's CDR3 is CASSLDIDFPEAFF. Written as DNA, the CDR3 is TGTGCCAGCAGCCTAGACATCGACTTTCCGGAAGCTTTCTTT. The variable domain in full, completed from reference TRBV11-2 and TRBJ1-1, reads EAGVAQSPRYKIIEKRQSVAFWCNPISGHATLYWYQQILGQGPKLLIQFQNNGVVDDSQLPKDRFSAERLKGVDSTLKIQPAKLEDSAVYLCASSLDIDFPEAFFGQGTRLTVV.